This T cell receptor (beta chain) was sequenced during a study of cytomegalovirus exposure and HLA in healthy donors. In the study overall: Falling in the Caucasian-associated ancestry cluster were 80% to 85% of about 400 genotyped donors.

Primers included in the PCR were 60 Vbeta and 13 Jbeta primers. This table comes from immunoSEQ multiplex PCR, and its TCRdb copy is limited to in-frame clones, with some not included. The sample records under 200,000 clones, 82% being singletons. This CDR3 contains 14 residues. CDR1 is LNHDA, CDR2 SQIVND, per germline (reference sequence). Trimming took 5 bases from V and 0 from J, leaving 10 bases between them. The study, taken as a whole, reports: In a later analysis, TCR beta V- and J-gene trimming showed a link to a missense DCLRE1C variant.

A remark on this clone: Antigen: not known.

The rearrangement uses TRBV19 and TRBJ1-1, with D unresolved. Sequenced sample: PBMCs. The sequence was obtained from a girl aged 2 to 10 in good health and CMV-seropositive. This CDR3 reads CASSFTGVNTEAFF. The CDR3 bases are TGTGCCAGTAGTTTTACCGGGGTGAACACTGAAGCTTTCTTT.